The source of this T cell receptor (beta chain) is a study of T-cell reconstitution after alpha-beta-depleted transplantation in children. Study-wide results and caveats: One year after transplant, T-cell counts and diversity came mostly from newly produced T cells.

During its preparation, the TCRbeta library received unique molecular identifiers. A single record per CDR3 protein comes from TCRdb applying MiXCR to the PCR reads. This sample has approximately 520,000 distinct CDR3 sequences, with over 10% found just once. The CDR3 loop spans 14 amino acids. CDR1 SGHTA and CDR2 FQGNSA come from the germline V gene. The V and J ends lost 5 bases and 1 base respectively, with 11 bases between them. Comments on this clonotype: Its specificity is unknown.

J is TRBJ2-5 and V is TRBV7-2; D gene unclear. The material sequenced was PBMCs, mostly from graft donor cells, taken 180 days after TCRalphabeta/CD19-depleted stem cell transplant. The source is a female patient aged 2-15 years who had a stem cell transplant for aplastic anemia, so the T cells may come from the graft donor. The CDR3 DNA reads TGTGCCAGCAGCCCCCGGAACAGCCAAGAGACCCAGTACTTC. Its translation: CASSPRNSQETQYF.